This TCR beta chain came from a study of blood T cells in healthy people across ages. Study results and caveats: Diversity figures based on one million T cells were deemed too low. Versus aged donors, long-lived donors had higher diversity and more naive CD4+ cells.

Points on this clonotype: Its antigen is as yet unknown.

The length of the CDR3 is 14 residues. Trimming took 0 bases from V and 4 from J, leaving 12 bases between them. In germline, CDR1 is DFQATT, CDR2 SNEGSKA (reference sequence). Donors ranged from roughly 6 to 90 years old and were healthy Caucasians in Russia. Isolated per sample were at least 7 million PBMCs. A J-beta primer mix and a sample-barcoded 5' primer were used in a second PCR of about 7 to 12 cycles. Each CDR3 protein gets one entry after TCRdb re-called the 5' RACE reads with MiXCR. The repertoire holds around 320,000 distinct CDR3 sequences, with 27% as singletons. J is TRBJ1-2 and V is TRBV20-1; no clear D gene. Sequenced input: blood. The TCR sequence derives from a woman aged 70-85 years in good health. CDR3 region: CSARETLKGYGYTF. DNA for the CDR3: TGCAGTGCTAGAGAAACCCTGAAGGGCTATGGCTACACCTTC.